This T cell receptor (beta chain) was sequenced during a study of blood T cell repertoires in COVID-19. Whole-study context: The United States, Italy and Spain were the sources of the acute and convalescent COVID-19 samples. From T cells, B-cell-depleted T cells, or PBMCs came the material, which was cDNA or gDNA.

Authors' analysis steps: The authors estimated nucleated cell counts from reference gene primer amplification. Some clones are missing from TCRdb's copy, which holds only in-frame ones; the method was immunoSEQ multiplex PCR. V and J calls and clone size come straight from that table; D and trimming were deduced from the DNA. The repertoire holds some 150,000 clones, roughly 89% seen once, with over 8.5% in the top ten. This CDR3 has 17 residues. J was trimmed by 4 bases and V by 4 bases; bases with no gene match: 15. Germline CDR1 and CDR2: SGHRS and YFSETQ. The chain joins TRBV5-1 to TRBJ2-5, with 8 bases lining up with TRBD2. The sequenced sample consisted of peripheral blood. The sequence came from a woman between 50 and 59 years old with active or convalescent COVID-19. The CDR3 sequence is CASSALDSGGDGETQYF. The CDR3 nucleotides are TGCGCCAGCAGCGCACTGGACAGCGGGGGTGATGGAGAGACCCAGTACTTC. Drawing the rest from reference TRBV5-1 and TRBJ2-5, the complete variable domain is KAGVTQTPRYLIKTRGQQVTLSCSPISGHRSVSWYQQTPGQGLQFLFEYFSETQRNKGNFPGRFSGRQFSNSRSEMNVSTLELGDSALYLCASSALDSGGDGETQYFGPGTRLLVL.